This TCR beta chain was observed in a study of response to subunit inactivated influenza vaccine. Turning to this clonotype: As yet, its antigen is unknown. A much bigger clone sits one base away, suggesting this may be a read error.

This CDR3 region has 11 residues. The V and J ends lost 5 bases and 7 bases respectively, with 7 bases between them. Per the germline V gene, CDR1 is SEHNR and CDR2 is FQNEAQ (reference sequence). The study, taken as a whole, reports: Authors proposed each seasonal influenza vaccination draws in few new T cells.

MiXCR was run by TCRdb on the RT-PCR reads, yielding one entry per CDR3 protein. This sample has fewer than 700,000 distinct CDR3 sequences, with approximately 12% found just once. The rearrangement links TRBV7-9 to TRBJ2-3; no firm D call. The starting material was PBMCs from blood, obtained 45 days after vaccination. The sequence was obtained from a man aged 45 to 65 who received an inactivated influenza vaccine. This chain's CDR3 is CASSPSNTQYF. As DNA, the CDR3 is TGTGCCAGCAGCCCCTCGAATACGCAGTATTTT.